This T cell receptor (beta chain) derives from a study of radiation and T cells in renal cell carcinoma. In regard to this clone: What it binds is unknown.

Sequencing used immunoSEQ multiplex PCR; TCRdb keeps in-frame clones, though not all of them. There are about 170,000 clones in the sample; roughly 90% occur only once, and around 11% lies in the top ten. Broader study findings: Pretreatment tumor biopsies were lacking, so baseline clonotypes are unknown.

Described time point: blood 4 weeks post-SBRT, at nephrectomy. Treatment reported: 15 Gy SBRT to primary tumor, nephrectomy 4 weeks later. The tumor was a clear cell renal cell carcinoma. Trimming took 3 bases from V and 7 from J, leaving 6 bases between them. The germline gives CDR1 GTSNPN, CDR2 SVGIG (reference sequence). The CDR3 is 11 amino acids. This clonotype was obtained from a woman between 45 and 65 years old with renal cell carcinoma. The V gene is TRBV30, the J gene TRBJ1-4, with D unclear. The input for sequencing was blood, taken from a patient whose treatment included radiotherapy and nephrectomy. The CDR3 bases are TGTGCCTGGAGGTTTTCTGAAAAACTGTTTTTT. Encoded protein: CAWRFSEKLFF. The variable domain in full, with the rest retrieved from reference TRBV30 and TRBJ1-4, is SQTIHQWPATLVQPVGSPLSLECTVEGTSNPNLYWYRQAAGRGLQLLFYSVGIGQISSEVPQNLSASRPQDRQFILSSKKLLLSDSGFYLCAWRFSEKLFFGSGTQLSVL.